This TCR beta chain comes out of a study of vaccination effects on CD4 cells after COVID-19. At the level of the study: Wells each received two million PBMC, cultured with about 10 IU/ml IL-2 and around 9.8 ug/ml peptides. Broader study findings: Late post-vaccination, clones induced by infection and those induced by vaccine underwent marked clonal contraction.

With regard to this clone: The antigen is undetermined.

Clones were sequenced by immunoSEQ multiplex PCR, and TCRdb holds only the in-frame ones, with some missing. The sample records about 53,000 clones, about 80% being singletons. Culturing for nine to ten days preceded CD4+ T cell isolation. People in the vaccine group had not been infected with SARS-CoV-2 before, and their nucleocapsid antibodies were negative. The specimen was CD4+ T cells from PBMCs cultured without peptide, collected before COVID-19 vaccination. The source of this sequence is a human donor who received a COVID-19 vaccine.

The CDR3 nucleotides are TGTGCCAGCAGTGCCGGCCACTCTGGAAACACCATATATTTT. Protein: CASSAGHSGNTIYF. The rearrangement uses TRBV2 and TRBJ1-3; no reliable D call. This CDR3 contains 14 residues. Germline CDR1 reads SNHLY; CDR2 reads FYNNEI. The germline V and J ends were trimmed by 4 bases and 0 bases, with 7 bases remaining between them.